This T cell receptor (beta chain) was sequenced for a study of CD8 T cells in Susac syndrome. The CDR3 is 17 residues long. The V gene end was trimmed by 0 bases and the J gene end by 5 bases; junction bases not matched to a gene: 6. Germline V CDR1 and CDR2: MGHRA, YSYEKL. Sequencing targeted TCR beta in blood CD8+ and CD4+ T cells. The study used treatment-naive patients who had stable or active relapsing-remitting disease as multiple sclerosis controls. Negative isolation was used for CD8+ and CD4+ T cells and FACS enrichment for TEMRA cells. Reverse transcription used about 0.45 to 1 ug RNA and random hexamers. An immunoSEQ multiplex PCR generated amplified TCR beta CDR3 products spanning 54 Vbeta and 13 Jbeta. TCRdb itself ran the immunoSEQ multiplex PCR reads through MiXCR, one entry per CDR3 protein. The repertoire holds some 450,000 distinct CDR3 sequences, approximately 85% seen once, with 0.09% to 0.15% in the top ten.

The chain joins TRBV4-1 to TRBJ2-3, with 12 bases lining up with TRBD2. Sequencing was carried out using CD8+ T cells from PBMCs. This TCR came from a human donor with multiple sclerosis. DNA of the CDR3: TGCGCCAGCAGCCAAGAGCCTAGCGGGAGGGACAAAGATACGCAGTATTTT. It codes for CASSQEPSGRDKDTQYF.